This TCR beta chain was found in a study of a mutant IDH1 vaccine in newly diagnosed glioma. Whole-study context: The sex distribution of treated patients was 62.5% male and around 40% female, with a mean age of 40.4 years. Radiotherapy, temozolomide, or both had been given previously, and both were given to most. Whole-study findings and limits: Over 85% of patients showed vaccine-induced immune responses across multiple MHC alleles.

CDR1 and CDR2 (germline): SGHVS, FQNEAQ. V gave up 5 bases and J gave up 2 bases, with 13 bases separating them. The CDR3 loop spans 15 amino acids. Assay used: immunoSEQ multiplex PCR; TCRdb lists only in-frame clones, some missing. The sample contains about 67,000 clones, around four fifths of which appear only once. Time point in this sample: baseline, week 1 (first vaccination visit). The treatment: pre-vaccination baseline after standard-of-care therapy. As to this clone: As yet, its antigen is unknown.

The sequence came from a young woman with glioma. Some clones in this sample may be carry-over from other donors' samples. This chain joins TRBV7-8 and TRBJ1-5; D ambiguous. The sequences come from peripheral blood mononuclear cells (PBMCs), collected from a glioma patient treated with radiotherapy, temozolomide or both. This CDR3 reads CASSLGLDGNQPQHF. As DNA, the CDR3 is TGTGCCAGCAGCCTCGGGTTAGACGGCAATCAGCCCCAGCATTTT. Supplemented by reference TRBV7-8 and TRBJ1-5, the full variable domain reads GAGVSQSPRYKVAKRGQDVALRCDPISGHVSLFWYQQALGQGPEFLTYFQNEAQLDKSGLPSDRFFAERPEGSVSTLKIQRTQQEDSAVYLCASSLGLDGNQPQHFGDGTRLSIL.